This TCR beta chain derives from a study of PD-1 blockade in classical Hodgkin lymphoma. The study, taken as a whole, reports: According to reports, newly diagnosed patients had lower baseline TCR diversity than healthy donors, and relapsed/refractory patients had lower baseline TCR diversity still.

Clones were read by immunoSEQ multiplex PCR, and TCRdb kept only the in-frame ones, dropping some. The sample has around 43,000 clones, approximately 90% seen once. CDR1 SGDLS and CDR2 YYNGEE come from the germline V gene. V dropped 5 bases and J dropped 3 bases, with 9 bases sitting between them. The CDR3 extends over 13 amino acids. A remark on this clone: Its antigen is unknown.

Time point noted: newly diagnosed, previously untreated cHL patient sample. This TCR derives from a human donor with classical Hodgkin lymphoma. The specimen was peripheral blood mononuclear cells (PBMCs). The chain combines TRBV9 with TRBJ2-1; tentatively, D is TRBD1 (5 bases). CDR3: CASSRQGYNEQFF. The CDR3 nucleotides are TGTGCCAGCAGTAGGCAGGGCTACAATGAGCAGTTCTTC.